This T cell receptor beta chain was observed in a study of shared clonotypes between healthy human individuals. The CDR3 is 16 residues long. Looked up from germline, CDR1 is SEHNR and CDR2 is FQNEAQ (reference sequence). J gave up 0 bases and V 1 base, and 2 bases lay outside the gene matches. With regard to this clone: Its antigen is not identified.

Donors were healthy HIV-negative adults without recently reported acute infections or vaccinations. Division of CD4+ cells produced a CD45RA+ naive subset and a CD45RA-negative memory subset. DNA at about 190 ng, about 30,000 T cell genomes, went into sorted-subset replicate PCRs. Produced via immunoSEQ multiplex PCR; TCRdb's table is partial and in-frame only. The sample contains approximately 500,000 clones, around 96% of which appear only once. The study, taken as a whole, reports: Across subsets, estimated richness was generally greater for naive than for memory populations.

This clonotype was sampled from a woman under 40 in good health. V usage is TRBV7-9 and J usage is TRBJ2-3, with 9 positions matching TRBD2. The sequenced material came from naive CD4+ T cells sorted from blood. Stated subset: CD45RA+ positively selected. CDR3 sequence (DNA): TGTGCCAGCAGCTTAGGACTAGCGGCTAGCACAGATACGCAGTATTTT. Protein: CASSLGLAASTDTQYF.